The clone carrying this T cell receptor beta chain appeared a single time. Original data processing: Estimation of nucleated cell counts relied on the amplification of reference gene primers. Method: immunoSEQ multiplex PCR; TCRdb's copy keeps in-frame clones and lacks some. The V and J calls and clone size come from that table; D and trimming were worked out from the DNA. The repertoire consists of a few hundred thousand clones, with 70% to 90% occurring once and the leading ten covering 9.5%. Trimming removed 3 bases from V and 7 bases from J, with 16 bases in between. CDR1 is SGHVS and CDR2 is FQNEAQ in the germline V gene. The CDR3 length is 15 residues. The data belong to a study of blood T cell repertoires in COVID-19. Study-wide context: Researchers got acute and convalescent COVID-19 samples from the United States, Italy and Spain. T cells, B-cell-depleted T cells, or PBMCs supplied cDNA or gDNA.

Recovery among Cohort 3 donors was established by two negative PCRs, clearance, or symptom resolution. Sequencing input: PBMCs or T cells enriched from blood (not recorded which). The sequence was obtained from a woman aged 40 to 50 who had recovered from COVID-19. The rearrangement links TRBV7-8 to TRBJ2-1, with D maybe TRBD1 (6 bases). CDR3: CASSFGQGLGNEQFF. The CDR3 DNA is TGTGCCAGCAGCTTTGGTCAGGGGCTGGGGAATGAGCAGTTCTTC.